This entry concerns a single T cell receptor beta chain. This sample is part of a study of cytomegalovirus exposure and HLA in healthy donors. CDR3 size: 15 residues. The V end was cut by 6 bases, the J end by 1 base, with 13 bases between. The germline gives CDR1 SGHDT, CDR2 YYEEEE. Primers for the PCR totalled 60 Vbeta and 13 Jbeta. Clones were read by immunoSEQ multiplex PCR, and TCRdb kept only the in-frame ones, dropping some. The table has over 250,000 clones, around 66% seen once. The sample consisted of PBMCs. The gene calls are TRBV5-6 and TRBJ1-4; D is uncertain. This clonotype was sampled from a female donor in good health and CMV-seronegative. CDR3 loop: CASNMFSLTNEKLFF. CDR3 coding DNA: TGTGCCAGCAATATGTTCTCCCTAACTAATGAAAAACTGTTTTTT.